These 31 T cell receptor beta chains share one sample of origin, sequenced in a study of blood T cell repertoires in COVID-19. This table comes from immunoSEQ multiplex PCR, and its TCRdb copy is limited to in-frame clones, with some not included. The sample consists of fewer than 200,000 clones, approximately 83% of them appearing once. Sequenced sample: peripheral blood. These receptors all come from a woman of 80 years or more with acute or convalescent COVID-19.

This chain joins TRBV24-1 and TRBJ2-7, with TRBD1 matching 7 bases. With 5 bases clipped from V and 3 bases from J, the junction kept 3 bases outside the gene matches. CDR3 length equals 13 residues. The germline CDR1 and CDR2 sequences are KGHDR and SFDVKD. The CDR3 loop is CATSGDRDYEQYF. For the CDR3, the DNA is TGTGCCACCAGTGGCGACAGGGACTACGAGCAGTACTTC.

This clone showed up just once. This chain connects TRBV3-1 (or the pseudogene TRBV3-2) to TRBJ1-5; possible D gene TRBD1, 6 bases. The CDR3 runs 13 residues. CDR1 is LGHDT, CDR2 YNNKEL, per germline (reference sequence). V was cut by 4 bases and J by 4 bases, with 8 bases left in between. This CDR3 is CASSRDRNQPQHF. In DNA, the CDR3 is TGTGCCAGCAGCCGAGACAGGAATCAGCCCCAGCATTTT.

The rearrangement uses TRBV4-2 and TRBJ1-1; weak D call: TRBD1 (5 bases). The CDR3 loop spans 15 amino acids. V was pared by 1 base and J by 4 bases, with 13 bases between. In germline, CDR1 is LGHNA, CDR2 YNFKEQ. DNA of the CDR3: TGTGCCAGCAGCCAAGCCGACAGCAAAGGCACTGAAGCTTTCTTT. This translates into CASSQADSKGTEAFF.

The CDR3 region has the DNA TGTGCCGCGGGCAGTAGGACGACAGATACGCAGTATTTT. Encoded protein: CAAGSRTTDTQYF. J is TRBJ2-3 and V is TRBV30; D is perhaps TRBD2 (5 bases). Germline CDR1 and CDR2: GTSNPN and SVGIG (reference sequence). The V end was cut by 8 bases, the J end by 3 bases, with 15 bases between. The CDR3 runs 13 residues.

This chain joins TRBV2 and TRBJ2-1, with 7 bases identical to TRBD2. The J segment lost 12 bases and the V segment lost 7 bases, leaving 18 bases of the junction unmatched. The CDR3 is made up of 15 amino acids. Germline V gene lookup returns CDR1 SNHLY and CDR2 FYNNEI. CDR3 region: CASTDTRSAGAGQFF. In nucleotides, the CDR3 is TGTGCCAGCACCGACACCCGCTCCGCGGGAGCTGGGCAGTTCTTC.

This clone appeared a few times. The chain couples TRBV7-9 to TRBJ1-5; D gene uncertain. The CDR3 extends over 15 amino acids. Trimming took off 1 base at V and 0 bases at J, with 7 bases between the two ends. Germline CDR1 and CDR2: SEHNR and FQNEAQ (reference sequence). The CDR3 reads CASSLGGYSNQPQHF. The CDR3 DNA sequence: TGTGCCAGCAGCTTAGGAGGGTATAGCAATCAGCCCCAGCATTTT.

This clone has more than one count but fewer than ten. The V and J genes are TRBV7-6 and TRBJ2-1, with TRBD2 matching 8 bases. CDR3 size: 15 residues. Germline V gene data show CDR1 as SGHVS and CDR2 as FNYEAQ. V trimming: 5 bases; J trimming: 3 bases; junction bases outside the gene matches: 6. The CDR3 nucleotides are TGTGCCAGCAGCCGAAGCGGGGGAGGCTACAATGAGCAGTTCTTC. Its translation: CASSRSGGGYNEQFF.

This chain connects TRBV7-2 to TRBJ1-1; no reliable D call. V gave up 5 bases and J gave up 6 bases, with 13 bases separating them. The CDR3 is made up of 13 amino acids. CDR1 and CDR2 (germline): SGHTA, FQGNSA. The CDR3 DNA follows: TGTGCCAGCAGCCCCGGGGTAGTACCTGAAGCTTTCTTT. It encodes CASSPGVVPEAFF.

The chain links TRBV13 to TRBJ2-3; 9 positions agree with TRBD2. V lost 2 bases to trimming and J lost 4 bases; unmatched junction nucleotides: 10. The CDR3 spans 17 residues. CDR1 is PRHDT, CDR2 FYEKMQ, per germline (reference sequence). The CDR3 loop is CASSLRLAGRSPDTQYF. CDR3 nucleotide sequence: TGTGCCAGCAGCTTACGGCTAGCGGGGAGGAGTCCAGATACGCAGTATTTT. Complete variable domain (other parts from reference TRBV13 and TRBJ2-3): AAGVIQSPRHLIKEKRETATLKCYPIPRHDTVYWYQQGPGQDPQFLISFYEKMQSDKGSIPDRFSAQQFSDYHSELNMSSLELGDSALYFCASSLRLAGRSPDTQYFGPGTRLTVL.

The chain employs TRBV19 and TRBJ1-4; D possibly corresponds to TRBD1 (5 bases). The V end lost 7 bases, the J end lost 14 bases, and 23 bases lay between the germline ends. This CDR3 is 14 amino acids long. Germline loops: CDR1 LNHDA, CDR2 SQIVND (reference sequence). CDR3 sequence: CASTASTLGGGLFF. The DNA of the CDR3 is TGTGCCAGTACCGCATCCACACTCGGGGGAGGTCTGTTTTTT.

The rearrangement joins TRBV4-1 to TRBJ2-1; the D gene is possibly TRBD1 (6 bases). The length of the CDR3 is 13 residues. V was cut by 1 base and J by 9 bases, with 10 bases left in between. CDR1 and CDR2 (germline): MGHRA, YSYEKL. The CDR3 nucleotides read TGCGCCAGCAGCCAAGCCAGGGGCGGTGAGCAGTTCTTC. Protein product: CASSQARGGEQFF.

The gene calls are TRBV4-1 and TRBJ2-7; D remains unclear. The CDR3 sequence is 18 residues long. V lost 3 bases to trimming and J lost 2 bases, with 23 bases between them. CDR1 is MGHRA, CDR2 YSYEKL, per germline. CDR3 nucleotide sequence: TGCGCCAGCAGCCACACCCCGGCTGGGCCAGGCGAAACCTACGAGCAGTACTTC. The encoded protein is CASSHTPAGPGETYEQYF.

The chain carries TRBV5-4 and TRBJ2-2; 8 bases map to TRBD2. V lost 4 bases, J lost 5 bases, and 10 bases stayed unmatched. CDR1 and CDR2 (germline): SGHNT, YYREEE (reference sequence). This CDR3 has 16 residues. CDR3 region: CASSPVSGGPTGELFF. CDR3 DNA sequence: TGTGCCAGCAGCCCCGTCTCGGGGGGGCCAACCGGGGAGCTGTTTTTT. Full variable domain (missing parts from reference TRBV5-4 and TRBJ2-2): ETGVTQSPTHLIKTRGQQVTLRCSSQSGHNTVSWYQQALGQGPQFIFQYYREEENGRGNFPPRFSGLQFPNYSSELNVNALELDDSALYLCASSPVSGGPTGELFFGEGSRLTVL.

Only a few counts were recorded for this clone. The gene calls are TRBV7-6 and TRBJ2-5, with 14 bases identical to TRBD2. The ends lost 5 bases at V and 5 bases at J; junction bases unmatched: 7. Germline assignment: CDR1 SGHVS and CDR2 FNYEAQ. The CDR3 consists of 16 residues. CDR3 region: CASSGRLAGGVETQYF. In DNA, the CDR3 is TGTGCCAGCAGCGGGCGACTAGCGGGAGGGGTGGAGACCCAGTACTTC.

This clone has only one observation. The chain uses TRBV28 and TRBJ2-7, with 8 bases that match TRBD1. V gave up 5 bases and J gave up 2 bases; unmatched junction bases: 11. Germline CDR1 and CDR2: MDHEN and SYDVKM. The CDR3 sequence is 16 residues long. Here the CDR3 DNA reads TGTGCCAGCAGTCGAACGACAGGGGTAGTAACCTACGAGCAGTACTTC. This gives the protein CASSRTTGVVTYEQYF.

This clone was found a few times. V gene TRBV4-3 combines with J gene TRBJ2-1; 13 bases align to TRBD2. This CDR3 is 15 amino acids long. Germline assignment: CDR1 LGHNA and CDR2 YSLEER. After removal of 4 bases from V and 9 bases from J, the junction contained 6 bases not matched to a gene. CDR3 sequence: CASSRTSGGVFEQFF. The CDR3 DNA follows: TGCGCCAGCAGCCGAACTAGCGGGGGGGTATTTGAGCAGTTCTTC.

The chain joins TRBV5-1 to TRBJ1-6; tentative D call: TRBD1 (6 bases). V was pared by 4 bases and J by 7 bases, with 18 bases between. CDR1 SGHRS and CDR2 YFSETQ come from the germline V gene. The CDR3 has 16 residues. This CDR3 reads CASSPGGDIGNSPLHF. DNA of the CDR3: TGCGCCAGCAGCCCGGGGGGGGACATAGGGAATTCACCCCTCCACTTT.

The CDR3 nucleotides are TGTGCCAGCAGTCTTCGAAGACAGGACTATGGCTACACCTTC. Protein product: CASSLRRQDYGYTF. This chain joins TRBV27 and TRBJ1-2; a weak D match, TRBD1 (6 bases). In germline, CDR1 is MNHEY, CDR2 SMNVEV (reference sequence). Between the trimmed V and J ends, which lost 5 bases and 3 bases, there was a span of 13 bases. The CDR3 extends over 14 amino acids.

V and J are TRBV29-1 and TRBJ2-1, with TRBD2 matching over 11 bases. Germline V gene sequence: CDR1 SQVTM, CDR2 ANQGSEA. The CDR3 extends over 16 amino acids. The V and J ends lost 4 bases and 0 bases, in that order; junction bases with no gene match: 5. As DNA, the CDR3 is TGCAGCGTTGTAGCGGGAGGGCCCAGCTCCTACAATGAGCAGTTCTTC. Translation: CSVVAGGPSSYNEQFF.

V and J are TRBV5-1 and TRBJ1-1; perhaps TRBD1 as D (6 bases). This CDR3 region has 13 residues. V was trimmed by 4 bases and J by 1 base, leaving 8 bases between them. Germline CDR1 reads SGHRS; CDR2 reads YFSETQ. The CDR3 region has the DNA TGCGCCAGCAGCAGGGGACAGAACACTGAAGCTTTCTTT. Translating gives CASSRGQNTEAFF.

V is TRBV19 and J is TRBJ2-3; 11 nucleotides align to TRBD2. With V trimmed by 5 bases and J by 2 bases, 6 bases remained unmatched. Germline V gives CDR1 LNHDA, CDR2 SQIVND (reference sequence). The CDR3 consists of 16 residues. CDR3: CASSPTSGSVTDTQYF. CDR3 DNA sequence: TGTGCCAGTAGTCCAACTAGCGGGAGTGTCACAGATACGCAGTATTTT.

This clone was counted a single time. The V call is TRBV5-4, the J call TRBJ1-4, with a weak D call TRBD1 (6 bases). Germline V gene lookup returns CDR1 SGHNT and CDR2 YYREEE (reference sequence). The CDR3 runs 15 residues. V was pared by 1 base and J by 0 bases, with 7 bases between. CDR3: CASSLTGSTNEKLFF. CDR3 nucleotides: TGTGCCAGCAGCTTGACAGGGTCAACTAATGAAAAACTGTTTTTT.

The chain recombines TRBV4-3 with TRBJ2-2, with 9 bases lining up with TRBD1. This CDR3 is 19 amino acids long. Germline V gene sequence: CDR1 LGHNA, CDR2 YSLEER. V trimming: 4 bases; J trimming: 3 bases; junction bases outside the gene matches: 15. CDR3 in DNA: TGCGCCAGCAGCCTCTTAGTCCCGGGACAGGGCCTGGACACCGGGGAGCTGTTTTTT. Translation: CASSLLVPGQGLDTGELFF.

This clone showed up just a few times. The chain carries TRBV3-1 (or the pseudogene TRBV3-2) and TRBJ1-6, with 8 nucleotides matching TRBD1. Germline V gene lookup returns CDR1 LGHDT and CDR2 YNNKEL (reference sequence). The ends lost 1 base at V and 7 bases at J; junction bases unmatched: 12. The CDR3 runs to 18 residues. This CDR3 is CASSQGPPLTGANSPLHF. CDR3 sequence (DNA): TGTGCCAGCAGCCAAGGACCACCGTTGACAGGGGCGAATTCACCCCTCCACTTT.

The chain links TRBV7-2 to TRBJ2-7; the match to TRBD2 covers 13 bases. The junction had 0 bases not matched to a gene; V was cut back by 4 bases and J by 3 bases. The CDR3 consists of 14 residues. Germline lookup yields CDR1 SGHTA and CDR2 FQGNSA. This CDR3 reads CASSWTSGSYEQYF. DNA for the CDR3: TGTGCCAGCAGCTGGACTAGCGGGAGCTACGAGCAGTACTTC.

The sample holds a few counts of this clone. This rearrangement joins TRBV4-3 to TRBJ1-1; no reliable D call. Trimming left V 0 bases short and J 1 base short, with 12 bases between. Germline CDR1 and CDR2: LGHNA and YSLEER. This CDR3 comprises 16 residues. CDR3 sequence reads: CASSQDNGEPNTEAFF. In nucleotides, the CDR3 is TGCGCCAGCAGCCAAGATAATGGGGAGCCGAACACTGAAGCTTTCTTT.

The V and J genes are TRBV11-1 and TRBJ1-1; TRBD1 agrees at 10 bases. Germline CDR1 SGHAT, CDR2 FQDESV (reference sequence). V was clipped by 8 bases and J by 1 base; unmatched bases: 4. This CDR3 comprises 14 residues. For the CDR3, the DNA is TGTGCCAGCGACAGGGGGCTTGGGAACACTGAAGCTTTCTTT. Its protein is CASDRGLGNTEAFF.

This chain connects TRBV2 to TRBJ1-5; TRBD1 agrees at 9 bases. The CDR3 spans 15 residues. V gave up 1 base and J gave up 4 bases; unmatched junction bases: 2. CDR1 is SNHLY, CDR2 FYNNEI, per germline. CDR3 nucleotide sequence: TGTGCCAGCAGTGAAGGGACAGGGGAGAATCAGCCCCAGCATTTT. It codes for CASSEGTGENQPQHF. The full variable domain, its missing parts supplied by reference TRBV2 and TRBJ1-5, is EPEVTQTPSHQVTQMGQEVILRCVPISNHLYFYWYRQILGQKVEFLVSFYNNEISEKSEIFDDQFSVERPDGSNFTLKIRSTKLEDSAMYFCASSEGTGENQPQHFGDGTRLSIL.

This chain connects TRBV9 to TRBJ2-7; 7 positions match TRBD2. Germline-derived CDR1 and CDR2 are SGDLS and YYNGEE. V was clipped by 0 bases and J by 3 bases; unmatched bases: 9. The CDR3 has 16 amino acids. CDR3 in amino acids: CASSVAPGGRLYEQYF. In DNA form, the CDR3 reads TGTGCCAGCAGCGTAGCTCCGGGAGGTCGTCTCTACGAGCAGTACTTC.

The chain joins TRBV5-6 to TRBJ2-7; 9 positions agree with TRBD1. Germline lookup yields CDR1 SGHDT and CDR2 YYEEEE. Losses at the gene ends were 3 bases for V and 1 base for J; bases not matched to a gene: 5. The CDR3 loop spans 15 amino acids. This chain's CDR3 is CASSSPGQGSYEQYF. The DNA for the CDR3 is TGTGCCAGCAGCTCTCCGGGACAGGGATCCTACGAGCAGTACTTC.

This sequence joins TRBV29-1 and TRBJ2-3, with unresolved D. The CDR3 sequence is 10 residues long. Trimming pared 4 bases from V and 6 bases from J, leaving 5 bases between. The germline V gene encodes CDR1 SQVTM and CDR2 ANQGSEA. The CDR3 coding sequence is TGCAGCGTTGGCGCCGATACGCAGTATTTT. Protein sequence: CSVGADTQYF.